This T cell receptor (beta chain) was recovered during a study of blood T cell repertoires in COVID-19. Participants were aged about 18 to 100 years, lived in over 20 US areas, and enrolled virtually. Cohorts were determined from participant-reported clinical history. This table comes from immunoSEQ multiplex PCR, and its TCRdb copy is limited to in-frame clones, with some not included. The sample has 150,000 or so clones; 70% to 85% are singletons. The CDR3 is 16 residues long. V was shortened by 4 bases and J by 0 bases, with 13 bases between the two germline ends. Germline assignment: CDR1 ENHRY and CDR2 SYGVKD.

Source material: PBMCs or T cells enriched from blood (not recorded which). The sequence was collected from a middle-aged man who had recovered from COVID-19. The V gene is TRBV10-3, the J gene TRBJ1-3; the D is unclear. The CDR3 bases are TGTGCCATCAGTGGGAATACAGTGTACTCTGGAAACACCATATATTTT. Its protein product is CAISGNTVYSGNTIYF.